These T cell receptor beta chains were read from a single sample in a study of T cells expressing NK-cell markers. Each CDR3 protein gets one entry in TCRdb, which reprocessed the 5' RACE reads and gives no DNA. This table lists 350,000 to 450,000 distinct CDR3 sequences. Sequenced input: blood T cells: a sorted CD56 or NKG2C T cell subset, CD4+ or CD8+ T cells, or bulk PBMC T cells (not recorded which). The receptors come from a man between 18 and 69 years old in good health. Each CDR3 is given with its conserved first and last residue.

V	J	CDR3
TRBV20-1	TRBJ2-7	CSARADPAGTRYEQYF
TRBV12-3/TRBV12-4	TRBJ1-5	CASSLGWGNQPQHF
TRBV20-1	TRBJ2-1	CSASKAHEQFF
TRBV9	TRBJ2-3	CASSLGLAGNTDTQYF
TRBV6-1	TRBJ2-5	CASKPGRGGGETQYF
TRBV6-2/TRBV6-3	TRBJ1-5	CASSQTTYQPQHF
TRBV27	TRBJ2-7	CASSFLGAGYEQYF
TRBV7-2	TRBJ2-1	CASSSPSLRGGNEQFF
TRBV14	TRBJ2-1	CASSQRTGYPSSSYNEQFF
TRBV3-1	TRBJ1-5	CASSKGGERPQHF
TRBV27	TRBJ1-4	CASSSQWNEKLFF
TRBV6-6	TRBJ2-7	CASSVSNYEQYF
TRBV25-1	TRBJ2-1	CASRGVEGSNNEQFF
TRBV28	TRBJ2-7	CASSSPAGGPYEQYF
TRBV3-1	TRBJ1-1	CASSQAGRDRGAFF
TRBV18	TRBJ2-7	CASSPTGRGSYEQYF
TRBV5-1	TRBJ1-2	CASSLGTEMAGYTF
TRBV6-1	TRBJ1-6	CASSQTGGIDNSPLHF
TRBV7-2	TRBJ2-7	CARRGRSSYEQYF
TRBV6-1	TRBJ1-2	CASSEDRVTGYTF
TRBV7-2	TRBJ2-5	CASSLDSASVETQYF
TRBV29-1	TRBJ1-1	CSVEAGIEGAEAFF
TRBV19	TRBJ1-1	CASSPTNPGLGNTEAFF
TRBV7-9	TRBJ2-2	CASSRVDRLTGELFF
TRBV6-1	TRBJ1-6	CAGSDRGSSPLHF
TRBV7-3	TRBJ2-3	CASSLIALAGTADTQYF
TRBV14	TRBJ2-7	CASSQDRDRPFYEQYF
TRBV7-3	TRBJ2-3	CASSLTGGPDTQYF
TRBV15	TRBJ2-3	CATSPFTVGTDTQYF
TRBV7-2	TRBJ2-3	CASSNLYSDTQYF
TRBV6-5	TRBJ1-2	CASSYSGPHSPNYGYTF
TRBV20-1	TRBJ2-7	CSVPLRDGAGVEQYF
TRBV20-1	TRBJ2-7	CSAMGRSSEQYF
TRBV7-3	TRBJ1-2	CATPVWLGPPRIYGYTF
TRBV18	TRBJ1-3	CASSPLGSAQGNTIYF
TRBV5-1	TRBJ2-2	CASSLISGGLAGELFF
TRBV7-6	TRBJ2-1	CASSLGTSRSYNEQFF
TRBV6-2/TRBV6-3	TRBJ2-7	CASSYRGQTNYEQYF
TRBV25-1	TRBJ2-3	CASSGRLGWNTDTQYF
TRBV5-1	TRBJ2-3	CASSVGSTDTQYF
TRBV20-1	TRBJ2-7	CSAPVGQGSYEQYF
TRBV14	TRBJ1-2	CASSQETGQVGYGYTF
TRBV5-1	TRBJ1-1	CASSWGGGVTEAFF
TRBV5-5	TRBJ1-2	CASSYGYRDRVNYGYTF
TRBV12-3/TRBV12-4	TRBJ2-3	CASSSRTSGAGDTQYF
TRBV28	TRBJ1-5	CASIMAGWDQPQHF
TRBV27	TRBJ1-2	CASSLSWDRANYYGYTF
TRBV2	TRBJ2-3	CASSEARLESDTQYF
TRBV9	TRBJ2-4	CASSPSGDGIQYF
TRBV20-1	TRBJ1-6	CSAQRGDSDSPLHF